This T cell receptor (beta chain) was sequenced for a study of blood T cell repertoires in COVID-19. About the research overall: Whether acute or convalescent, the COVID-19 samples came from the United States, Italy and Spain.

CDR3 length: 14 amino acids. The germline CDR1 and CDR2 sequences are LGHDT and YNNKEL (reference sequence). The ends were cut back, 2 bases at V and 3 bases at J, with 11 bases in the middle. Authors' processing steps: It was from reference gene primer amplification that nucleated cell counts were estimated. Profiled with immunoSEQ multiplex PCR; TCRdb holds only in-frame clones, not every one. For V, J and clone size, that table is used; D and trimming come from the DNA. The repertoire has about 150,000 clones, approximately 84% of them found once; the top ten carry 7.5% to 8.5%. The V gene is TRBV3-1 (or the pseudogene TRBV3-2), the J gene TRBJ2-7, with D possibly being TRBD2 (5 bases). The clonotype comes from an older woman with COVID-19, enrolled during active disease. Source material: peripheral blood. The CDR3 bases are TGTGCCAGCAGCCAACGGGAAAGGTTCTACGAGCAGTACTTC. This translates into CASSQRERFYEQYF.